This T cell receptor beta chain was obtained from a study of tumor-infiltrating lymphocytes in localized non-small cell lung cancer. TCRdb's table, derived via immunoSEQ multiplex PCR, lists solely in-frame clones and lacks some. The table includes around 13,000 clones, 68% detected once. The V and J ends lost 0 bases and 8 bases respectively, with 14 bases between them. The CDR3 is made up of 16 amino acids. The germline CDR1 and CDR2 sequences are SGHTA and FQGNSA. Specimen: uninvolved lung tissue not adjacent to the tumor. The V gene is TRBV7-2, the J gene TRBJ1-6, with D perhaps matching TRBD1 (5 bases). The sequence came from a human donor with non-small cell lung cancer. CDR3 nucleotides: TGTGCCAGCAGCTTAGCGCAGGGAGGTATTCATTCACCCCTCCACTTT. It translates to CASSLAQGGIHSPLHF. Complete variable domain (other parts from reference TRBV7-2 and TRBJ1-6): GAGVSQSPSNKVTEKGKDVELRCDPISGHTALYWYRQSLGQGLEFLIYFQGNSAPDKSGLPSDRFSAERTGGSVSTLTIQRTQQEDSAVYLCASSLAQGGIHSPLHFGNGTRLTVT.